Listed below are T cell receptor beta chains from one sample, sequenced in a study of cytomegalovirus exposure and HLA in healthy donors. The method was immunoSEQ multiplex PCR; TCRdb's version includes in-frame clones alone and lacks a portion of them. The repertoire has more than 100,000 clones, roughly 80% of them found once; the top ten carry around 2%. The specimen was PBMCs. These receptors all come from a man younger than 45 in good health and CMV-seronegative. CDR3s include the opening cysteine and the closing phenylalanine or tryptophan. The order of the fields is D gene, V gene, clone size, J gene, CDR3 DNA, CDR3 protein. D genes are given only for firm matches. Clone size, where shown, is once, few, many, or a class for clones that have expanded.

d_gene: .; v_gene: TRBV6-6; abundance: once; j_gene: TRBJ1-2; CDR3nt: TGTGCCAGCAGTTACTTACAGGGTCCCACCTATGGCTACACCTTC; CDR3aa: CASSYLQGPTYGYTF
d_gene: TRBD2; v_gene: TRBV25-1; abundance: .; j_gene: TRBJ2-5; CDR3nt: TGTGCCAGCAGTCCCCCCACTAGCGGGGGGTCAAAGACCCAGTACTTC; CDR3aa: CASSPPTSGGSKTQYF
d_gene: .; v_gene: TRBV5-1; abundance: .; j_gene: TRBJ1-4; CDR3nt: TGCGCCAGCAGCGAGCCGGGTTCGGAAAAACTGTTTTTT; CDR3aa: CASSEPGSEKLFF
d_gene: TRBD1; v_gene: TRBV4-3; abundance: .; j_gene: TRBJ2-7; CDR3nt: TGCGCCAGCAGCCAAGATAGGACAGGGGTTACCTACGAGCAGTACTTC; CDR3aa: CASSQDRTGVTYEQYF
d_gene: TRBD2; v_gene: TRBV7-2; abundance: .; j_gene: TRBJ2-3; CDR3nt: TGTGCCAGCAGCTTTCTAGCGGGGTTGGCAGATACGCAGTATTTT; CDR3aa: CASSFLAGLADTQYF
d_gene: TRBD2; v_gene: TRBV4-3; abundance: .; j_gene: TRBJ2-4; CDR3nt: TGCGCCAGCAGCCCCCGTGGGCAGCCGGGACTAGCGGGGGGGCTTAACAGTCAGTACTTC; CDR3aa: CASSPRGQPGLAGGLNSQYF
d_gene: TRBD2; v_gene: TRBV10-3; abundance: .; j_gene: TRBJ2-7; CDR3nt: TGTGCCATCAGTGAGTCGGGCAGAGCGGGGGGGTCCTACGAGCAGTACTTC; CDR3aa: CAISESGRAGGSYEQYF
d_gene: TRBD2; v_gene: TRBV7-9; abundance: .; j_gene: TRBJ2-1; CDR3nt: TGTGCCAGCAGCTTAGCCCGGACTAGCGGAAACAATGAGCAGTTCTTC; CDR3aa: CASSLARTSGNNEQFF
d_gene: TRBD2; v_gene: TRBV10-2; abundance: .; j_gene: TRBJ2-3; CDR3nt: TGCGCCAGCTTGGACCGGACTAGTAATGCAGATACGCAGTATTTT; CDR3aa: CASLDRTSNADTQYF
d_gene: .; v_gene: TRBV6-1; abundance: .; j_gene: TRBJ1-2; CDR3nt: TGTGCCAGCAGTGAAGCGTTCAGGGGCGAATCGCGAGGCTACACCTTC; CDR3aa: CASSEAFRGESRGYTF
d_gene: .; v_gene: TRBV25-1; abundance: .; j_gene: TRBJ1-5; CDR3nt: TGTGCCAGCAGTGAACGGACAGCGAATCAGCCCCAGCATTTT; CDR3aa: CASSERTANQPQHF
d_gene: TRBD1; v_gene: TRBV6-1; abundance: .; j_gene: TRBJ2-3; CDR3nt: TGTGCCAGCCGAGGGACAGGGGGCACAGATACGCAGTATTTT; CDR3aa: CASRGTGGTDTQYF
d_gene: .; v_gene: TRBV7-9; abundance: .; j_gene: TRBJ2-7; CDR3nt: TGTGCCAGCAGCTTAGCAGGCCGCAGCGGGCAGTACTTC; CDR3aa: CASSLAGRSGQYF
d_gene: TRBD1; v_gene: TRBV4-2; abundance: .; j_gene: TRBJ2-7; CDR3nt: TGTGCCAGCAGCCGTCAAGCCGGGACAGGCCTCTCCTACGAGCAGTACTTC; CDR3aa: CASSRQAGTGLSYEQYF
d_gene: TRBD2; v_gene: TRBV2; abundance: once; j_gene: TRBJ2-2; CDR3nt: TGTGCCAGACGCCGTCGGGCTAGCGGGGGGGTATGGGCCGGGGAGCTGTTTTTT; CDR3aa: CARRRRASGGVWAGELFF
d_gene: TRBD2; v_gene: TRBV13; abundance: .; j_gene: TRBJ2-3; CDR3nt: TGTGCCAGCAGCTTAGGAGAGCGGGGGGGACCCTACGGCACAGATACGCAGTATTTT; CDR3aa: CASSLGERGGPYGTDTQYF
d_gene: .; v_gene: TRBV7-8; abundance: .; j_gene: TRBJ2-7; CDR3nt: TGTGCCAGCAGCTTAGGACAGAACTACGAGCAGTACTTC; CDR3aa: CASSLGQNYEQYF
d_gene: TRBD1; v_gene: TRBV2; abundance: .; j_gene: TRBJ2-7; CDR3nt: TGTGCCAGCAGTGAACCCCTGACAGGGGCCGAGCAGTACTTC; CDR3aa: CASSEPLTGAEQYF
d_gene: TRBD1; v_gene: TRBV5-1; abundance: .; j_gene: TRBJ2-5; CDR3nt: TGCGCCAGCAGCCCCGGACAGGGACGAGAGACCCAGTACTTC; CDR3aa: CASSPGQGRETQYF
d_gene: .; v_gene: TRBV5-6; abundance: .; j_gene: TRBJ1-2; CDR3nt: TGTGCCAGCAACACGGGGGGATATGGCTACACCTTC; CDR3aa: CASNTGGYGYTF
d_gene: TRBD2; v_gene: TRBV7-9; abundance: .; j_gene: TRBJ2-1; CDR3nt: TGTGCCAGCAGCCTTACTAGCGGGGAGTACAATGAGCAGTTCTTC; CDR3aa: CASSLTSGEYNEQFF
d_gene: .; v_gene: TRBV7-2; abundance: .; j_gene: TRBJ2-7; CDR3nt: TGTGCCAGCAGCCTCGTCTCCGAGCAGTACTTC; CDR3aa: CASSLVSEQYF
d_gene: .; v_gene: TRBV11-2; abundance: .; j_gene: TRBJ1-5; CDR3nt: TGTGCCAGCAGCTTAGTTGGGGGGAATCAGCCCCAGCATTTT; CDR3aa: CASSLVGGNQPQHF
d_gene: .; v_gene: TRBV15; abundance: .; j_gene: TRBJ1-1; CDR3nt: TGTGCCACCAGCAGAGATTTGGGGGCGATCACTGAAGCTTTCTTT; CDR3aa: CATSRDLGAITEAFF
d_gene: .; v_gene: TRBV13; abundance: .; j_gene: TRBJ2-3; CDR3nt: TGTGCCAGCAGCTTAGCCAGGGGTGAGGCTACGCAGTATTTT; CDR3aa: CASSLARGEATQYF
d_gene: TRBD1; v_gene: TRBV7-6; abundance: few; j_gene: TRBJ1-4; CDR3nt: TGTGCCAGCAGCCCCGCCCCAGGGGGGAGCCTGTTTTTT; CDR3aa: CASSPAPGGSLFF
d_gene: TRBD1; v_gene: TRBV19; abundance: once; j_gene: TRBJ2-7; CDR3nt: TGTGCCAGTAAGGGACAGGAGCCCTACGAGCAGTACTTC; CDR3aa: CASKGQEPYEQYF
d_gene: .; v_gene: TRBV7-9; abundance: .; j_gene: TRBJ1-5; CDR3nt: TGTGCCAGCAGCTTAGGGGAAGGGGCCCTCGGGCCCCAGCATTTT; CDR3aa: CASSLGEGALGPQHF